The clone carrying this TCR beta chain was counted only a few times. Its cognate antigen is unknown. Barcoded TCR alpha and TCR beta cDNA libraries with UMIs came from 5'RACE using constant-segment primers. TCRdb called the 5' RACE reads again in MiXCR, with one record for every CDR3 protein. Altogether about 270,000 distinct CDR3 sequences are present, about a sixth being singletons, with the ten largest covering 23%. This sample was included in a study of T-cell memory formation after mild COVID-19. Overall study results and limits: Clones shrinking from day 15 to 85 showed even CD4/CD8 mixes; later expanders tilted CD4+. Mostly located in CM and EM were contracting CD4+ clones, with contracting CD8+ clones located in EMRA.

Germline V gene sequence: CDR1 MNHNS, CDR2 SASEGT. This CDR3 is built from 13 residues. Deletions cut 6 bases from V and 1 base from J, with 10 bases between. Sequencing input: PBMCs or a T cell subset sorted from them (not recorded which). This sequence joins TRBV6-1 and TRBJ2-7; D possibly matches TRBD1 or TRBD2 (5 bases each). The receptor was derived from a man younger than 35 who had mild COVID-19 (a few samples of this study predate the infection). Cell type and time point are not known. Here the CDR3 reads CASRTGASYEQYV. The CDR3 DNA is TGTGCCAGCAGAACCGGGGCTTCCTACGAGCAGTACGTC.